Shown below are 16 T cell receptor beta chains from a single sample sequenced in a study of CD8 T cells in ankylosing spondylitis. Antigen specificity for these receptors is unknown. Notes on the study in general: Characteristic of ankylosing spondylitis blood, it appeared, was a TCR beta motif comprising roughly eight highly homologous variants.

TCRdb called the 5' RACE reads again in MiXCR, with one record for every CDR3 protein. This sample has some 840,000 distinct CDR3 sequences; approximately 12% occur once, and the top ten carry approximately 0.5%. Sequences were obtained from blood, either unsorted or a sorted T cell fraction (not recorded which). The receptors derive from a male donor with ankylosing spondylitis.

This clonotype was counted between two and nine times. V usage is TRBV20-1 and J usage is TRBJ1-4; no clear D. There are 15 residues in the CDR3. V was pared by 5 bases and J by 4 bases, with 17 bases between. Looked up from germline, CDR1 is DFQATT and CDR2 is SNEGSKA (reference sequence). The CDR3 nucleotides read TGCAGTGCTTTTCTCTTTGGGAGTGGTAATGAAAAACTGTTTTTT. Translated: CSAFLFGSGNEKLFF.

The chain employs TRBV14 and TRBJ2-1, with 7 bases fitting TRBD2. The CDR3 sequence is 16 residues long. J lost 7 bases, V lost 0 bases, and 9 bases had no gene match. In germline, CDR1 is SGHDN, CDR2 FVKESK. The CDR3 region has the DNA TGTGCCAGCAGCCAAGACATAGGACTAGGATTGAATGAGCAGTTCTTC. Residues: CASSQDIGLGLNEQFF.

This clonotype has a count of ten or more. This chain uses TRBV4-3 with TRBJ1-5, with 7 bases matching TRBD1. The CDR3 is 16 residues long. Losses at the gene ends were 0 bases for V and 5 bases for J; bases not matched to a gene: 7. Looked up from germline, CDR1 is LGHNA and CDR2 is YSLEER. The CDR3, as DNA: TGCGCCAGCAGCCAAGATCCCCAGGGGGAGGATCAGCCCCAGCATTTT. Amino acids: CASSQDPQGEDQPQHF.

V is TRBV7-2 and J is TRBJ2-5; possible D gene TRBD1, 6 bases. V shed 5 bases and J shed 4 bases, with 14 bases lying between them. Germline V gives CDR1 SGHTA, CDR2 FQGNSA. The length of the CDR3 is 14 residues. CDR3 nucleotide sequence: TGTGCCAGCAGCACCTACAGGGTTGGAGAGACCCAGTACTTC. It specifies CASSTYRVGETQYF.

The CDR3 loop is CASSRREPYNEQFF. The CDR3 DNA is TGCGCCAGCAGCCGGCGGGAGCCCTACAATGAGCAGTTCTTC. The chain employs TRBV10-1 and TRBJ2-1; 7 nucleotides align to TRBD2. This CDR3 has 14 amino acids. Trimming cost V 6 bases and J 2 bases; bases outside gene matches: 4. Germline V lookup: CDR1 WNHNN, CDR2 SYGVQD (reference sequence).

This clonotype was counted many times. The rearrangement uses TRBV28 and TRBJ1-2; TRBD1 matches 10 bases. Germline-derived CDR1 and CDR2 are MDHEN and SYDVKM. V was pared by 5 bases and J by 4 bases, with 7 bases of the junction left unmatched. CDR3 length: 15 amino acids. The CDR3 region is CASSEMTGGGYGYTF. The DNA of the CDR3 is TGTGCCAGCAGTGAGATGACAGGGGGCGGCTATGGCTACACCTTC.

The CDR3 bases are TGTGCCAGCAGTTTACGAGGGCTAGGCGGATATGGCTACACCTTC. It codes for CASSLRGLGGYGYTF. The V and J genes are TRBV27 and TRBJ1-2; D not resolved. V lost 2 bases and J 5 bases, leaving 15 bases between the germline ends. The CDR3 consists of 15 residues. The germline CDR1 and CDR2 sequences are MNHEY and SMNVEV (reference sequence).

V and J are TRBV19 and TRBJ2-7, with 9 bases matching TRBD2. After removal of 3 bases from V and 3 bases from J, the junction contained 6 bases not matched to a gene. CDR3 size: 15 residues. Per germline, CDR1 LNHDA and CDR2 SQIVND (reference sequence). CDR3 sequence: CASSIIAGVIYEQYF. CDR3 DNA sequence: TGTGCCAGTAGTATCATAGCGGGAGTGATCTACGAGCAGTACTTC.

This clonotype appeared a few times. The chain links TRBV6-5 to TRBJ2-3; 7 bases are a match to TRBD2. Germline CDR1 MNHEY, CDR2 SVGAGI. CDR3 length: 13 amino acids. The V and J ends lost 4 bases and 5 bases, in that order; junction bases with no gene match: 3. The CDR3 bases are TGTGCCAGCAGTTCCGGGAGGTTAGATACGCAGTATTTT. Its translation is CASSSGRLDTQYF.

This clonotype was seen ten or more times. This chain uses TRBV5-1 with TRBJ2-1; 7 bases line up with TRBD2. The trim removed 4 bases at V and 5 bases at J, leaving 3 bases unmatched. Germline V CDR1 and CDR2: SGHRS, YFSETQ. This CDR3 region has 13 residues. DNA for the CDR3: TGCGCCAGCAGCGAGGGGAGGGACAATGAGCAGTTCTTC. Its protein is CASSEGRDNEQFF.

The chain combines TRBV11-2 with TRBJ1-1, with no clear D. This CDR3 region has 14 residues. Germline V gene data show CDR1 as SGHAT and CDR2 as FQNNGV. The V and J ends lost 0 bases and 4 bases respectively, with 9 bases between them. CDR3 residues: CASSLDWLGTEAFF. DNA for the CDR3: TGTGCCAGCAGCTTAGATTGGCTGGGCACTGAAGCTTTCTTT.

This clonotype occurred a few times. The chain is built from TRBV10-3 and TRBJ2-1; D perhaps matches TRBD2 (6 bases). Germline lookup yields CDR1 ENHRY and CDR2 SYGVKD. Trimming took 9 bases from V and 5 from J, leaving 17 bases between them. The CDR3 runs 14 residues. The CDR3 DNA reads TGTGCCATTTCCGGCACTAGCTTAAACAATGAGCAGTTCTTC. Residues: CAISGTSLNNEQFF.

This chain connects TRBV20-1 to TRBJ2-3, with D perhaps matching TRBD1 (7 bases). Germline assignment: CDR1 DFQATT and CDR2 SNEGSKA (reference sequence). The V end was cut by 7 bases, the J end by 4 bases, with 15 bases between. The CDR3 loop spans 13 amino acids. The CDR3 nucleotides are TGCAGTGAGGGGGCGGGGAATGCAGATACGCAGTATTTT. It specifies CSEGAGNADTQYF.

This clonotype was seen at least ten times. The chain uses TRBV7-2 and TRBJ1-1; unclear D gene. The CDR3 sequence is 14 residues long. Per the germline V gene, CDR1 is SGHTA and CDR2 is FQGNSA. The V and J ends lost 2 bases and 1 base respectively, with 8 bases between them. CDR3 amino acids: CASSLSLRNTEAFF. The CDR3 DNA follows: TGTGCCAGCAGCTTAAGTTTACGGAACACTGAAGCTTTCTTT.

The gene calls are TRBV20-1 and TRBJ2-4, with 7 bases fitting TRBD2. Germline V gene lookup returns CDR1 DFQATT and CDR2 SNEGSKA (reference sequence). J gave up 0 bases and V 6 bases, and 11 bases lay outside the gene matches. The CDR3 has 16 residues. The DNA of the CDR3 is TGCAGTGCGAGAAAAATGCGGGGGTTAGCCAAAAACATTCAGTACTTC. Encoded protein: CSARKMRGLAKNIQYF.

The table lists this clonotype with many counts. The chain recombines TRBV6-1 with TRBJ2-3; TRBD2 is a possible D gene (7 bases). Between the trimmed V and J ends, which lost 5 bases and 5 bases, there was a span of 17 bases. Per the germline V gene, CDR1 is MNHNS and CDR2 is SASEGT. This CDR3 has 15 amino acids. CDR3 sequence reads: CASSLRGGPIDTQYF. The CDR3, as DNA: TGTGCCAGCAGTCTAAGGGGGGGGCCGATAGATACGCAGTATTTT.